The next 5 T cell receptor beta chains were all read from a single sample in a study of blood T cell repertoires in COVID-19. The assay was immunoSEQ multiplex PCR, and TCRdb's table has in-frame clones only and misses some. The data show about 210,000 clones, about four fifths seen once. Sample: peripheral blood. The receptors stem from a woman aged 50 to 60 with active or convalescent COVID-19.

The rearrangement links TRBV5-5 to TRBJ2-3; TRBD1 agrees at 10 bases. The J segment lost 7 bases and the V segment lost 1 base, leaving 12 bases of the junction unmatched. This CDR3 contains 17 residues. CDR1 is SGHKS and CDR2 is YYEKEE in the germline V gene (reference sequence). CDR3 sequence: CASSLLTGGNPSNTQYF. For the CDR3, the DNA is TGTGCCAGCAGCTTGCTGACAGGGGGCAATCCGTCAAATACGCAGTATTTT. The variable domain in full, completed from reference TRBV5-5 and TRBJ2-3, reads DAGVTQSPTHLIKTRGQQVTLRCSPISGHKSVSWYQQVLGQGPQFIFQYYEKEERGRGNFPDRFSARQFPNYSSELNVNALLLGDSALYLCASSLLTGGNPSNTQYFGPGTRLTVL.

The chain is built from TRBV15 and TRBJ1-2; 9 positions agree with TRBD1. CDR1 is LNHNV, CDR2 YYDKDF, per germline (reference sequence). This CDR3 comprises 15 residues. The V gene end was trimmed by 1 base and the J gene end by 8 bases; junction bases not matched to a gene: 8. This CDR3 is CATSRGGTGIVGYTF. The CDR3 DNA sequence: TGTGCCACCAGCAGAGGCGGGACAGGGATCGTCGGCTACACCTTC. Together with reference TRBV15 and TRBJ1-2, the CDR3 gives the full variable domain: DAMVIQNPRYQVTQFGKPVTLSCSQTLNHNVMYWYQQKSSQAPKLLFHYYDKDFNNEADTPDNFQSRRPNTSFCFLDIRSPGLGDTAMYLCATSRGGTGIVGYTFGSGTRLTVV.

V is TRBV2 and J is TRBJ2-1; perhaps TRBD1 as D (5 bases). V gave up 5 bases and J gave up 8 bases, with 13 bases separating them. This CDR3 is 13 amino acids long. CDR1 is SNHLY, CDR2 FYNNEI, per germline. The CDR3 region is CASSKRQTDEQFF. The CDR3 bases are TGTGCCAGCAGTAAACGACAGACGGATGAGCAGTTCTTC.

The CDR3 loop reads CASSQVDRGYHKTQYF. The CDR3 DNA is TGTGCCAGCAGCCAAGTCGACAGGGGGTATCATAAGACCCAGTACTTC. The chain links TRBV3-1 (or the pseudogene TRBV3-2) to TRBJ2-5; TRBD1 matches 9 bases. There are 16 residues in the CDR3. The trim removed 1 base at V and 6 bases at J, leaving 9 bases unmatched. Germline CDR1 reads LGHDT; CDR2 reads YNNKEL (reference sequence).

The V and J genes are TRBV28 and TRBJ1-2; 8 bases are a match to TRBD1. V lost 2 bases and J lost 8; bases outside the gene matches: 10. CDR1 is MDHEN, CDR2 SYDVKM, per germline. The CDR3 covers 15 residues. The CDR3 reads CASSLPGTGGRGYTF. Written as DNA, the CDR3 is TGTGCCAGCAGTTTACCCGGGACAGGAGGCCGCGGCTACACCTTC.